These T cell receptor beta chains were read from a single sample in a study of T cell responses to AZD1222 COVID-19 vaccine. Sequenced by immunoSEQ multiplex PCR; TCRdb stores in-frame clones only, minus some. The data contain over 110,000 clones, just over 90% of them singletons. Sequences were derived from peripheral blood, sampled on day 0 of AZD1222 vaccination. The receptors originated from an adult in good health. The CDR3 runs from the conserved cysteine through the conserved F or W.

V gene: TRBV27
J gene: TRBJ2-1
CDR3 protein: CASSWGLGQPAYNEQFF

V gene: TRBV6-6
J gene: TRBJ1-4
CDR3 protein: CAGGTGVEKLFF

V gene: TRBV11-2
J gene: TRBJ2-5
CDR3 protein: CASSFPSGVQETQYF

V gene: TRBV7-9
J gene: TRBJ2-3
CDR3 protein: CASSSGLAGTDTQYF

V gene: TRBV15
J gene: TRBJ1-3
CDR3 protein: CATSSRQVVSGNTIYF

V gene: TRBV4-3
J gene: TRBJ2-7
CDR3 protein: CASSQAKTGGLHEQYF

V gene: TRBV19
J gene: TRBJ2-5
CDR3 protein: CASSIRVQRGQETQYF

V gene: TRBV7-9
J gene: TRBJ2-3
CDR3 protein: CASSLQGRTDTQYF

V gene: TRBV12-3/TRBV12-4
J gene: TRBJ1-2
CDR3 protein: CASSFEGAGYTF

V gene: TRBV27
J gene: TRBJ2-1
CDR3 protein: CASSMREAPSYNEQFF

V gene: TRBV20-1
J gene: TRBJ1-1
CDR3 protein: CSASQGGLNTEAFF

V gene: TRBV11-2
J gene: TRBJ1-2
CDR3 protein: CASSLSDNYGYTF

V gene: TRBV19
J gene: TRBJ1-2
CDR3 protein: CASSIPGVVYGYTF

V gene: TRBV19
J gene: TRBJ1-3
CDR3 protein: CASSIGQLRSGNTIYF

V gene: TRBV18
J gene: TRBJ2-3
CDR3 protein: CASTSGLATDTQYF

V gene: TRBV5-4
J gene: TRBJ2-3
CDR3 protein: CASSSGTSGVADTQYF

V gene: TRBV7-6
J gene: TRBJ1-4
CDR3 protein: CASSSGQGFLNEKLFF

V gene: TRBV23-1
J gene: TRBJ1-5
CDR3 protein: CARHGGDFSSSNQPQHF

V gene: TRBV6-5
J gene: TRBJ2-7
CDR3 protein: CASARDRGSYEQYF

V gene: TRBV2
J gene: TRBJ2-6
CDR3 protein: CASRLAQDSGANVLTF

V gene: TRBV6-1
J gene: TRBJ1-5
CDR3 protein: CASSEQGILQPQHF

V gene: TRBV5-1
J gene: TRBJ2-1
CDR3 protein: CASSTGTTYNEQFF

V gene: TRBV5-1
J gene: TRBJ2-1
CDR3 protein: CASSLELRGSYNEQFF

V gene: TRBV2
J gene: TRBJ1-1
CDR3 protein: CASRNTGQGNTEAFF

V gene: TRBV2
J gene: TRBJ1-3
CDR3 protein: CASWDLFSGNTIYF

V gene: TRBV30
J gene: TRBJ2-7
CDR3 protein: CAWSQASYEQYF

V gene: TRBV20-1
J gene: TRBJ1-2
CDR3 protein: CSASTAGTGGGGYTF

V gene: TRBV7-9
J gene: TRBJ2-2
CDR3 protein: CASSPLTLAGVYTGELFF

V gene: TRBV7-8
J gene: TRBJ1-5
CDR3 protein: CASSSAGQGGQPQHF

V gene: TRBV6-5
J gene: TRBJ2-7
CDR3 protein: CASSSPAQQHYEQYF

V gene: TRBV6-2/TRBV6-3
J gene: TRBJ2-3
CDR3 protein: CASSYLAGGVIYTQYF

V gene: TRBV7-9
J gene: TRBJ1-2
CDR3 protein: CAITRRGGGYTF

V gene: TRBV27
J gene: TRBJ1-2
CDR3 protein: CASSFQGSPGWRGYTF

V gene: TRBV28
J gene: TRBJ1-5
CDR3 protein: CASSPGGRPQHF

V gene: TRBV7-3
J gene: TRBJ2-7
CDR3 protein: CASSRDGTYEQYF

V gene: TRBV6-5
J gene: TRBJ1-2
CDR3 protein: CASRIQGATNYGYTF

V gene: TRBV9
J gene: TRBJ2-1
CDR3 protein: CASSASEYNEQFF

V gene: TRBV23-1
J gene: TRBJ2-3
CDR3 protein: CASRPLAGGPTDTQYF

V gene: TRBV3-1/TRBV3-2
J gene: TRBJ2-7
CDR3 protein: CASSRPGQGVGEQYF

V gene: TRBV7-2
J gene: TRBJ1-4
CDR3 protein: CASSLAGRTNEKLFF